The next 9 T cell receptor beta chains were all read from a single sample in a study of CD4 T cells in relation to SARS-CoV-2 and coronaviruses. Measured with immunoSEQ multiplex PCR; TCRdb has only the in-frame clones, and not every one. In the table there are tens of thousands of clones, roughly 85% of which are singletons. Before the COVID-19 pandemic, during about 2011-2019, CD4+ T cells were taken from unexposed donors. The source material was memory CD4+ T cells from PBMCs. The origin of the receptors is a human donor in good health.

The rearrangement links TRBV12-3 or TRBV12-4 to TRBJ2-5, with a weak D call TRBD2 (6 bases). The V gene lost 11 bases and the J gene lost 5 bases, with 18 bases spanning the gap. The CDR3 sequence is 13 residues long. The CDR3 protein is CASRRGPNETQYF. As DNA, the CDR3 is TGTGCCTCAAGGCGGGGCCCAAATGAGACCCAGTACTTC.

This chain connects TRBV2 to TRBJ2-1; TRBD2 matches at 9 bases. There are 14 residues in the CDR3. Germline assignment: CDR1 SNHLY and CDR2 FYNNEI. V lost 8 bases, J lost 0 bases, and 2 bases stayed unmatched. CDR3 amino acids: CASLSGSSYNEQFF. The CDR3 nucleotides read TGTGCCAGCCTTAGCGGGAGCTCCTACAATGAGCAGTTCTTC.

This chain links TRBV3-1 (or the pseudogene TRBV3-2) with TRBJ2-5; D is unclear. Germline assignment: CDR1 LGHDT and CDR2 YNNKEL (reference sequence). The CDR3 is 14 amino acids. Trimming took off 7 bases at V and 5 bases at J, with 17 bases between the two ends. Here the CDR3 DNA reads TGTGCCAGCACCCTGCTCCCGGAAATTGAGACCCAGTACTTC. Amino acids: CASTLLPEIETQYF.

V usage is TRBV19 and J usage is TRBJ2-3; 10 nucleotides align to TRBD2. The V gene's germline CDR1 is LNHDA and CDR2 SQIVND (reference sequence). Germline trimming cut 4 bases from V and 0 bases from J; bases unmatched to any gene: 1. The CDR3 is 15 residues long. CDR3 nucleotides: TGTGCCAGTAGTAAGACTAGCGGGAGCACAGATACGCAGTATTTT. Protein sequence: CASSKTSGSTDTQYF.

This rearrangement joins TRBV12-3 or TRBV12-4 to TRBJ2-1, with D uncertain. Trimming took off 5 bases at V and 9 bases at J, with 11 bases between the two ends. The CDR3 runs 12 residues. The CDR3 coding sequence is TGTGCCAGCAGTCATCCCCGCCTTGAGCAGTTCTTC. It specifies CASSHPRLEQFF.

The rearrangement links TRBV27 to TRBJ2-5, with D unclear. The CDR3 consists of 10 residues. CDR1 is MNHEY and CDR2 is SMNVEV in the germline V gene (reference sequence). Trimming shortened V by 8 bases and J by 3 bases, and 4 bases separated the two germline ends. The DNA of the CDR3 is TGTGCCAGCCAAAAAGAGACCCAGTACTTC. Encoded protein: CASQKETQYF.

This chain uses TRBV30 with TRBJ1-6; D is unresolved. Germline CDR1 reads GTSNPN; CDR2 reads SVGIG (reference sequence). V lost 2 bases to trimming and J lost 5 bases, with 7 bases between them. The CDR3 extends over 13 amino acids. The CDR3 protein is CAWSLQNNSPLHF. CDR3 bases: TGTGCCTGGAGTTTGCAGAATAATTCACCCCTCCACTTT.

The V gene is TRBV5-1, the J gene TRBJ2-5; 8 bases match TRBD1. CDR1 SGHRS and CDR2 YFSETQ come from the germline V gene. Losses at the gene ends were 4 bases for V and 5 bases for J; bases not matched to a gene: 4. CDR3 size: 13 residues. As DNA, the CDR3 is TGCGCCAGCAGCGGAACAGGGGGGGAGACCCAGTACTTC. Translation: CASSGTGGETQYF. Complete variable domain (other parts from reference TRBV5-1 and TRBJ2-5): KAGVTQTPRYLIKTRGQQVTLSCSPISGHRSVSWYQQTPGQGLQFLFEYFSETQRNKGNFPGRFSGRQFSNSRSEMNVSTLELGDSALYLCASSGTGGETQYFGPGTRLLVL.

The chain employs TRBV5-8 and TRBJ2-7; possible D gene TRBD1, 5 bases. CDR1 is SGHTS, CDR2 YDEGEE, per germline. Between the trimmed V and J ends, which lost 4 bases and 3 bases, there was a span of 14 bases. The CDR3 runs 14 residues. The DNA for the CDR3 is TGTGCCAGCAGCAAAAAAGACAGTTTCTACGAGCAGTACTTC. It is translated as CASSKKDSFYEQYF.